The sequence of this TCR beta chain was determined in a study of T cells in women clearing cervical HPV infection. Trimming removed 5 bases at V and 5 bases at J, with 13 bases between. The CDR3 has 15 amino acids. CDR1 is SEHNR, CDR2 FQNEAQ, per germline (reference sequence). Turning to this clone: The observed sequence ends 3 residues before the CDR3 terminus, with the missing tail filled in from the germline J gene.

TCRdb's copy holds only in-frame clones and misses some; the assay was immunoSEQ multiplex PCR. This sample's table has around 39,000 clones. The sequenced material came from blood buffy coat. This clonotype originated in a woman aged 18-70 years with a cervical HPV16 infection that either progressed to CIN3+ or cleared (not recorded which). The chain recombines TRBV7-9 with TRBJ1-6; a possible D gene is TRBD1 (6 bases). CDR3 amino acids: CASSPQGTHNSPLHF. Partial CDR3 DNA: TGTGCCAGCAGCCCGCAGGGGACCCATAATTCACCC.